This entry is about one TCR beta chain. Its target is not known. This table comes from immunoSEQ multiplex PCR, and its TCRdb copy is limited to in-frame clones, with some not included. The sample contains some 2.1 million clones, about 93% of which appear only once. This entry is derived from a study of shared clonotypes between healthy human individuals. Study results and limitations: Read depth was anticipated to influence clonotype sharing among donors.

Naive CD8 cells comprised CD45RO-negative, CCR7-positively selected cells, excluding terminally differentiated effector memory CD45RA+ cells. CDR3 size: 12 residues. The ends were cut back, 8 bases at V and 6 bases at J, with 12 bases in the middle. The germline CDR1 and CDR2 sequences are MNHEY and SMNVEV (reference sequence). V usage is TRBV27 and J usage is TRBJ2-3, with TRBD2 as a possible D gene (6 bases). Sequencing used naive CD8+ T cells from PBMCs. This clonotype originated in a young man in good health. Some clones in this sample may be carry-over from other donors' samples. The CDR3 here is CASGGRWDTQYF. The CDR3 DNA is TGTGCCAGCGGGGGGAGGTGGGATACGCAGTATTTT.